This T cell receptor (beta chain) was documented in a study of naive and memory T cell subsets. A word on this clonotype: An end of the junction does not agree with germline; a read error may underlie this.

The beta constant-region primer was an equimolar mix of two oligonucleotides covering TRBC1 and TRBC2. TCRdb re-derived calls from the UMI-ligation and nested PCR reads in MiXCR, one entry per CDR3 protein. The sample lists around 40,000 distinct CDR3 sequences; roughly 15% were seen once. Effector memory cells were sorted as CD45RA-CD27-, EMRA cells as CD45RA+CD27-. The receptor was derived from a human donor in good health. Sample: effector memory CD4+ T cells from blood. Sample subset: effector memory, CD45RA- CD27-.

The CDR3 region is CSVEDNLAGGWGNEQFF. The DNA of the CDR3 is TGCAGCGTGGAAGACAACCTAGCGGGAGGGTGGGGCAATGAGCAGTTCTTC. J is TRBJ2-1 and V is TRBV29-1; 12 bases align to TRBD2. CDR3 length: 17 residues. Germline V gene sequence: CDR1 SQVTM, CDR2 ANQGSEA.